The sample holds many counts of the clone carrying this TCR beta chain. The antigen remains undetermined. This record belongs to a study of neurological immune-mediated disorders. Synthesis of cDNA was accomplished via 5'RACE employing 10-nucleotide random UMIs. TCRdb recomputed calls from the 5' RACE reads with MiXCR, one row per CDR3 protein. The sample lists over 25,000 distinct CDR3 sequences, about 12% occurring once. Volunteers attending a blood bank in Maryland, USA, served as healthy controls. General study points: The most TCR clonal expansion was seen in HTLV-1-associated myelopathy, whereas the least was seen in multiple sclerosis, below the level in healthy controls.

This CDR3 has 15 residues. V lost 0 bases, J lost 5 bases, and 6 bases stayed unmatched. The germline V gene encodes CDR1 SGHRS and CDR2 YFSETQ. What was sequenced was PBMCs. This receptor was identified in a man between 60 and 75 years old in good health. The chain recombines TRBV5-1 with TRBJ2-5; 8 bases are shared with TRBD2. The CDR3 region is CASSLAGLALETQYF. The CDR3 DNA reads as TGCGCCAGCAGCTTGGCCGGACTAGCTTTGGAGACCCAGTACTTC. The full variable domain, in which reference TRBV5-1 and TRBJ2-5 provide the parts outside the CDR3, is KAGVTQTPRYLIKTRGQQVTLSCSPISGHRSVSWYQQTPGQGLQFLFEYFSETQRNKGNFPGRFSGRQFSNSRSEMNVSTLELGDSALYLCASSLAGLALETQYFGPGTRLLVL.